A single sample gave rise to the 16 T cell receptor beta chains below, sequenced in a study of OX40 agonist ivuxolimab in advanced cancers. Receptor amplification or capture employed the immunoSEQ multiplex PCR assay. TCRdb carries this immuneACCESS record with in-frame sequences only. Its versions omit some clonotypes, under half of them owing to an unresolved V gene in the studies checked, with the rest unexplained. Present in this sample are around 81,000 clones, around 87% of which were seen just once. The ten top clones hold around 0.95% of the sample. The sequenced sample was CD4+ or CD8+ T cells sorted from blood, obtained in a trial of the OX40 agonist ivuxolimab. All receptors derive from an adult with an advanced solid tumor such as melanoma, head and neck, liver or kidney cancer.

This clone was observed a few times. V is TRBV28 and J is TRBJ2-7; D is unresolved. V shed 3 bases and J shed 2 bases, with 14 bases lying between them. The V gene's germline CDR1 is MDHEN and CDR2 SYDVKM. The CDR3 runs 15 residues. The CDR3 loop is CASSLGRQGTYEQYF. CDR3 coding DNA: TGTGCCAGCAGTTTGGGCAGGCAAGGGACCTACGAGCAGTACTTC.

The chain is built from TRBV6-6 and TRBJ1-6, with D unclear. The ends were cut back, 8 bases at V and 0 bases at J, with 11 bases in the middle. The CDR3 spans 15 residues. Germline values: CDR1 MNHNY, CDR2 SVGAGI (reference sequence). The CDR3 DNA reads TGTGCCAGCCTCTCGGCCAACTCCTATAATTCACCCCTCCACTTT. Protein sequence: CASLSANSYNSPLHF.

The genes are TRBV7-3 and TRBJ2-2; 7 positions agree with TRBD2. The CDR3 has 15 amino acids. V shed 3 bases, J shed 4 bases, and the junction held 5 bases outside the gene matches. Germline lookup yields CDR1 SGHTA and CDR2 FQGTGA. The CDR3 region has the DNA TGTGCCAGCAGCTTTGGACTAGTGGGCACCGGGGAGCTGTTTTTT. It is translated as CASSFGLVGTGELFF.

V and J are TRBV6-1 and TRBJ1-4; 8 bases match TRBD1. The junction had 11 bases not matched to a gene; V was cut back by 6 bases and J by 8 bases. Germline CDR1 is MNHNS and CDR2 is SASEGT. This CDR3 has 15 residues. This CDR3 reads CASSARTGRNEKLFF. Written as DNA, the CDR3 is TGTGCCAGCAGCGCTCGGACAGGGCGTAACGAAAAACTGTTTTTT.

The gene calls are TRBV28 and TRBJ1-1; D not certain. V lost 3 bases and J lost 0, with 8 bases in between. This CDR3 is 14 amino acids long. Looked up from germline, CDR1 is MDHEN and CDR2 is SYDVKM. CDR3 loop: CASSFGQLNTEAFF. The CDR3, as DNA: TGTGCCAGCAGTTTTGGCCAATTGAACACTGAAGCTTTCTTT.

The chain employs TRBV28 and TRBJ2-2, with 10 bases identical to TRBD1. Germline V gene sequence: CDR1 MDHEN, CDR2 SYDVKM. The CDR3 runs to 16 residues. J was trimmed by 4 bases and V by 6 bases; bases with no gene match: 8. The CDR3 sequence: CASSPPDRGLTGELFF. The CDR3 DNA reads TGTGCCAGCAGCCCCCCAGACAGGGGGCTCACCGGGGAGCTGTTTTTT.

The rearrangement uses TRBV7-2 and TRBJ2-5, with D tentatively TRBD2 (7 bases). The CDR3 is 13 residues long. Looked up from germline, CDR1 is SGHTA and CDR2 is FQGNSA. V dropped 3 bases and J dropped 9 bases, with 14 bases sitting between them. As DNA, the CDR3 is TGTGCCAGCAGCTTGAATTGGGAGGGGGCCCAGTACTTC. Amino acid sequence: CASSLNWEGAQYF.

The rearrangement links TRBV14 to TRBJ1-1; D possibly corresponds to TRBD1 (6 bases). The CDR3 has 13 residues. Trimming pared 2 bases from V and 3 bases from J, leaving 7 bases between. Germline V CDR1 and CDR2: SGHDN, FVKESK. The CDR3 DNA reads TGTGCCAGCAGCCAACAGGGGTACACTGAAGCTTTCTTT. Translation: CASSQQGYTEAFF.

The chain combines TRBV4-2 with TRBJ1-2; D is unclear. V lost 3 bases and J 4 bases, leaving 9 bases between the germline ends. There are 13 residues in the CDR3. Germline loops: CDR1 LGHNA, CDR2 YNFKEQ. The CDR3 DNA is TGTGCCAGCAGCCAGATGGGTAGCTATGGCTACACCTTC. As protein: CASSQMGSYGYTF.

The V gene is TRBV5-1, the J gene TRBJ1-4; 7 bases align to TRBD1. V shed 4 bases and J 3 bases; nucleotides not matched to a gene: 9. Germline V lookup: CDR1 SGHRS, CDR2 YFSETQ. The CDR3 extends over 16 amino acids. In DNA, the CDR3 is TGCGCCAGCAGCCAGTTGCAGGGGGGCTCTAATGAAAAACTGTTTTTT. Translating it yields CASSQLQGGSNEKLFF.

The chain combines TRBV7-3 with TRBJ1-1; no reliable D call. V lost 1 base to trimming and J lost 4 bases, with 19 bases between them. The germline gives CDR1 SGHTA, CDR2 FQGTGA. The CDR3 covers 17 residues. CDR3 DNA: TGTGCCAGCAGCTTAAAAGGCAGTGGATTAGGAGGCACTGAAGCTTTCTTT. It is translated as CASSLKGSGLGGTEAFF.

This chain links TRBV28 with TRBJ1-1; TRBD1 might be the D (6 bases). This CDR3 has 15 residues. Germline V gene data show CDR1 as MDHEN and CDR2 as SYDVKM. V lost 1 base, J lost 7 bases, and 16 bases lay in between. Here the CDR3 reads CASSLLNRVHGEAFF. Written as DNA, the CDR3 is TGTGCCAGCAGTTTATTAAACAGGGTCCACGGTGAAGCTTTCTTT. Looking up the rest from reference TRBV28 and TRBJ1-1 gives the full variable domain: DVKVTQSSRYLVKRTGEKVFLECVQDMDHENMFWYRQDPGLGLRLIYFSYDVKMKEKGDIPEGYSVSREKKERFSLILESASTNQTSMYLCASSLLNRVHGEAFFGQGTRLTVV.

The CDR3 sequence is CASSQQGIAGGSDTQYF. The CDR3 DNA reads TGCGCCAGCAGCCAACAGGGTATAGCGGGAGGTTCAGATACGCAGTATTTT. V gene TRBV4-1 combines with J gene TRBJ2-3; 10 bases fit TRBD2. There are 17 residues in the CDR3. V was clipped by 2 bases and J by 4 bases; unmatched bases: 9. The germline V gene has CDR1 MGHRA and CDR2 YSYEKL.

This sequence joins TRBV28 and TRBJ1-1; no firm D call. Germline values: CDR1 MDHEN, CDR2 SYDVKM. The CDR3 runs 13 residues. Trimming took off 3 bases at V and 4 bases at J, with 9 bases between the two ends. The CDR3 DNA reads TGTGCCAGCAGTTTTGGTGGTCTCACTGAAGCTTTCTTT. It specifies CASSFGGLTEAFF. The full variable domain, with the rest looked up from reference TRBV28 and TRBJ1-1, is DVKVTQSSRYLVKRTGEKVFLECVQDMDHENMFWYRQDPGLGLRLIYFSYDVKMKEKGDIPEGYSVSREKKERFSLILESASTNQTSMYLCASSFGGLTEAFFGQGTRLTVV.

This clone was recorded once. The rearrangement uses TRBV28 and TRBJ1-2; TRBD1 might be the D (5 bases). The CDR3 has 16 residues. Germline loops: CDR1 MDHEN, CDR2 SYDVKM. The V gene lost 2 bases and the J gene lost 6 bases, with 19 bases spanning the gap. CDR3 sequence (DNA): TGTGCCAGCAGTTTACCCACTCAAAGACAGTCCGATGGCTACACCTTC. Protein: CASSLPTQRQSDGYTF.

This chain connects TRBV5-1 to TRBJ1-2, with 9 bases matching TRBD1. From germline, CDR1 is SGHRS and CDR2 YFSETQ. The V segment lost 4 bases and the J segment 7 bases; nucleotides outside the gene matches: 11. The CDR3 extends over 15 amino acids. CDR3: CASSRGDRERGGYTF. As DNA, the CDR3 is TGCGCCAGCAGCAGGGGGGACAGGGAAAGAGGTGGCTACACCTTC.